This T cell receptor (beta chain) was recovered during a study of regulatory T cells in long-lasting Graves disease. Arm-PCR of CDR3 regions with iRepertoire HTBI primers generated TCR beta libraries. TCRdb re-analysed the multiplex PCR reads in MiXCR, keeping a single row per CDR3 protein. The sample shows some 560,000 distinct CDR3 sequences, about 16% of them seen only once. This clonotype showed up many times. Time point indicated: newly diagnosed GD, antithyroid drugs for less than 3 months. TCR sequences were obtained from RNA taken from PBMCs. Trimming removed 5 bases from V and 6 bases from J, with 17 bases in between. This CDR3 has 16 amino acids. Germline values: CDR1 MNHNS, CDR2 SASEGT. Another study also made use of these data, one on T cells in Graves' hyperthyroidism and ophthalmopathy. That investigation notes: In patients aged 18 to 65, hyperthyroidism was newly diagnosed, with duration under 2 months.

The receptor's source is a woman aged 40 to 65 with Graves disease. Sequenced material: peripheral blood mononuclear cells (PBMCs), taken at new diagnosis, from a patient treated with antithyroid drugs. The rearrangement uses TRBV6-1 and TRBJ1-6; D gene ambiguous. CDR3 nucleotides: TGTGCCAGCAGTCCAAGGTTATGGAGGATTAATTCACCCCTCCACTTT. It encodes CASSPRLWRINSPLHF.